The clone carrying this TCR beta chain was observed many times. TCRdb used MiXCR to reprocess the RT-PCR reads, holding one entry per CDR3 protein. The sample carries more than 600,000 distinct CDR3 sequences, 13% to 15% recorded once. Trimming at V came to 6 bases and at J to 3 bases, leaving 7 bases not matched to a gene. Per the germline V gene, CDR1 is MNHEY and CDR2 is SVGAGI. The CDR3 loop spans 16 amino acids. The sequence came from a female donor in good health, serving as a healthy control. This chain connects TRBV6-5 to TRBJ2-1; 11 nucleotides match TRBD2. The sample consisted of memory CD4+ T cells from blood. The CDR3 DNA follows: TGTGCCAGCAGCAAACTAGCGGGAGTTATCTACAATGAGCAGTTCTTC. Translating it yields CASSKLAGVIYNEQFF.